This T cell receptor beta chain was profiled in a study of identical twins. This clonotype was found many times. Its antigen is still unknown. Trimming took off 3 bases at V and 3 bases at J, with 10 bases between the two ends. Looked up from germline, CDR1 is SGHRS and CDR2 is YFSETQ. The CDR3 runs 13 residues. In every case, the donor was a healthy Caucasian. Findings and limits, study-wide: Fewer insertions marked abundant cord blood beta clonotypes; young adult naive trended weakly, memory not at all.

Template switching, a step in the protocol, added a universal primer site, and cDNA carried unique molecular identifiers. TCRdb processed the 5' RACE reads anew with MiXCR; each CDR3 protein has one entry. The data show some 1,700,000 distinct CDR3 sequences, under 35% seen once. The sample was cord blood. The chain couples TRBV5-1 to TRBJ2-7, with D tentatively TRBD1 (5 bases). The origin of this receptor is a newborn girl in good health. CDR3 sequence: CASSSMTVYEQYF. In DNA, the CDR3 is TGCGCCAGCAGCTCGATGACAGTCTACGAGCAGTACTTC. The full variable domain, with the rest looked up from reference TRBV5-1 and TRBJ2-7, is KAGVTQTPRYLIKTRGQQVTLSCSPISGHRSVSWYQQTPGQGLQFLFEYFSETQRNKGNFPGRFSGRQFSNSRSEMNVSTLELGDSALYLCASSSMTVYEQYFGPGTRLTVT.